Listed here is a single TCR beta chain. Its antigen is still unknown. This CDR3 comprises 12 residues. Germline assignment: CDR1 GTSNPN and CDR2 SVGIG (reference sequence). Lysates of CMV-infected fibroblasts at around 9.9 ug/mL stimulated these cells. Sorted nonresponding memory CD4+ T cells were CD40L-negative, CD69-negative, CD45RO-high. CD8+ T cells were removed from PBMCs prior to stimulation. The data belong to a study of persistence of HIV-infected CD4 T cells. This was the immunoSEQ version 4 assay in survey mode. Genomic DNA was diluted to 10 ng/uL, up to 1 ug per sample. The data were produced by immunoSEQ multiplex PCR, yet TCRdb's version contains in-frame clones alone and is incomplete. Of tens of thousands of clones listed, 75% to 85% are singletons.

This chain connects TRBV30 to TRBJ1-4; 7 bases are a match to TRBD1. The receptor was isolated from an adult man with HIV who was CMV-seropositive. The specimen was CD4+ T cells sorted from PBMCs after approximately 19-hour stimulation, collected from a patient who received antiretroviral therapy. The CDR3 here is CAMGQYNEKLFF. The CDR3 coding sequence is TGTGCTATGGGACAGTATAATGAAAAACTGTTTTTT.